This is a list of T cell receptor beta chains from one sample in a study of identical twins. TCRdb called the 5' RACE reads again in MiXCR, with one record for every CDR3 protein. The table has fewer than 500,000 distinct CDR3 sequences, roughly 24% seen once. The data were also submitted as part of a second study, on T cells expressing NK-cell markers.

Sample: CD4+ T cells sorted from blood. These receptors were taken from a woman younger than 30 in good health. Both conserved end residues are part of each CDR3. A D gene is named only where the DNA matches it firmly. Some rows have no size entry. The others give once, few or many, or a class for an expanded clone.

j_gene: TRBJ1-1
d_gene: .
abundance: .
v_gene: TRBV9
CDR3nt: TGTGCCAGCAGCGTAGCTCGACCCCGGTACACTGAAGCTTTCTTT
CDR3aa: CASSVARPRYTEAFF

j_gene: TRBJ1-6
d_gene: .
abundance: few
v_gene: TRBV4-1
CDR3nt: TGCGCCAGCAGCCAAGCCCCCCCAGGCTCACCCCTCCACTTT
CDR3aa: CASSQAPPGSPLHF

j_gene: TRBJ2-7
d_gene: .
abundance: .
v_gene: TRBV6-5
CDR3nt: TGTGCCAGCAGTTCGTCGCGGGTAATCTACGAGCAGTACTTC
CDR3aa: CASSSSRVIYEQYF

j_gene: TRBJ2-6
d_gene: .
abundance: many
v_gene: TRBV12-3/TRBV12-4
CDR3nt: TGTGCCAGCAGTTTAAGGGGTAATTATGGGGCCAACGTCCTGACTTTC
CDR3aa: CASSLRGNYGANVLTF

j_gene: TRBJ1-4
d_gene: .
abundance: few
v_gene: TRBV10-3
CDR3nt: TGTGCCATCAGTCAGGCCGGTACTAATGAAAAACTGTTTTTT
CDR3aa: CAISQAGTNEKLFF

j_gene: TRBJ2-1
d_gene: TRBD2
abundance: .
v_gene: TRBV6-1
CDR3nt: TGTGCCAGCCAGGGACTAGCGGGAGGGATGACCTACAATGAGCAGTTCTTC
CDR3aa: CASQGLAGGMTYNEQFF

j_gene: TRBJ2-5
d_gene: .
abundance: .
v_gene: TRBV7-2
CDR3nt: TGTGCCAGCAGCTTAGCAACCAAAAAAGAGACCCAGTACTTC
CDR3aa: CASSLATKKETQYF

j_gene: TRBJ1-1
d_gene: TRBD1
abundance: few
v_gene: TRBV5-1
CDR3nt: TGCGCCAGCAGAACAGGGGAGGGTACTGAAGCTTTCTTT
CDR3aa: CASRTGEGTEAFF

j_gene: TRBJ2-1
d_gene: TRBD1
abundance: few
v_gene: TRBV6-2/TRBV6-3
CDR3nt: TGTGCCAGCAGACAGGGGGCGCGTTCCTACAATGAGCAGTTCTTC
CDR3aa: CASRQGARSYNEQFF

j_gene: TRBJ2-7
d_gene: .
abundance: .
v_gene: TRBV29-1
CDR3nt: TGCAGCGTTCGGACAGCCTACGAGCAGTACTTC
CDR3aa: CSVRTAYEQYF

j_gene: TRBJ2-7
d_gene: TRBD2
abundance: .
v_gene: TRBV6-2/TRBV6-3
CDR3nt: TGTGCCAGCAGTCAGACTAGCGGGAGGTACGAGCAGTACTTC
CDR3aa: CASSQTSGRYEQYF

j_gene: TRBJ1-1
d_gene: .
abundance: few
v_gene: TRBV20-1
CDR3nt: TGCAGTGCTCCCATTCGACAGGAACGAGCGGCTTTCTTT
CDR3aa: CSAPIRQERAAFF

j_gene: TRBJ1-1
d_gene: .
abundance: .
v_gene: TRBV30
CDR3nt: TGTGCCTGGAGGGGTAGGGGGGCTGAAGCTTTCTTT
CDR3aa: CAWRGRGAEAFF

j_gene: TRBJ2-7
d_gene: .
abundance: .
v_gene: TRBV9
CDR3nt: TGTGCCAGCAGCGTAGGAAGCGTCTCCTACGAGCAGTACTTC
CDR3aa: CASSVGSVSYEQYF

j_gene: TRBJ2-3
d_gene: .
abundance: .
v_gene: TRBV12-3/TRBV12-4
CDR3nt: TGTGCCAGCACCTCCTCCAGGGGCACAGATACGCAGTATTTT
CDR3aa: CASTSSRGTDTQYF

j_gene: TRBJ2-1
d_gene: .
abundance: .
v_gene: TRBV3-2
CDR3nt: TGTGCCAGCAGCCAATCACAGATCCATGAGCAGTTCTTC
CDR3aa: CASSQSQIHEQFF

j_gene: TRBJ2-3
d_gene: .
abundance: .
v_gene: TRBV18
CDR3nt: TGTGCCAGCTTCCTCGGCAAGGTGGGAACAGATACGCAGTATTTT
CDR3aa: CASFLGKVGTDTQYF

j_gene: TRBJ2-1
d_gene: .
abundance: .
v_gene: TRBV11-3
CDR3nt: TGTGCCAGCAGCGCCCGGGGGCGGTCCAATGAGCAGTTCTTC
CDR3aa: CASSARGRSNEQFF

j_gene: TRBJ2-7
d_gene: .
abundance: few
v_gene: TRBV28
CDR3nt: TGTGCCAGCAGCTCTGACAGCGCCTACGAGCAGTACTTC
CDR3aa: CASSSDSAYEQYF

j_gene: TRBJ2-4
d_gene: TRBD2
abundance: .
v_gene: TRBV7-2
CDR3nt: TGTGCCAGCAGCAGGGTTCACGGCGGGGGGGGTCAAAACATTCAGTACTTC
CDR3aa: CASSRVHGGGGQNIQYF

j_gene: TRBJ2-3
d_gene: TRBD2
abundance: .
v_gene: TRBV30
CDR3nt: TGTGCCTGGAGGGGACTAGCGGGCGCAGATACGCAGTATTTT
CDR3aa: CAWRGLAGADTQYF

j_gene: TRBJ1-2
d_gene: .
abundance: .
v_gene: TRBV10-3
CDR3nt: TGTGCCATCGGCAAAGGCGGACAGTCCGACTATGGCTACACCTTC
CDR3aa: CAIGKGGQSDYGYTF

j_gene: TRBJ2-7
d_gene: TRBD1
abundance: .
v_gene: TRBV3-1
CDR3nt: TGTGCCAGCAGCCTGACAGGGTTAAACGAGCAGTACTTC
CDR3aa: CASSLTGLNEQYF

j_gene: TRBJ2-2
d_gene: TRBD1
abundance: .
v_gene: TRBV29-1
CDR3nt: TGCAGCGCCCAGACAGGGGTATTTGACGGGGAGCTGTTTTTT
CDR3aa: CSAQTGVFDGELFF

j_gene: TRBJ2-5
d_gene: TRBD1
abundance: .
v_gene: TRBV11-3
CDR3nt: TGTGCCAGCAACCCCGGGACAGGGAAGGAAGAGACCCAGTACTTC
CDR3aa: CASNPGTGKEETQYF

j_gene: TRBJ1-1
d_gene: .
abundance: once
v_gene: TRBV19
CDR3nt: TGTGCCAGTAGTATACCCGCAGGGAGTCGCGCTGAAGCTTTCTTT
CDR3aa: CASSIPAGSRAEAFF

j_gene: TRBJ2-7
d_gene: TRBD1
abundance: few
v_gene: TRBV20-1
CDR3nt: TGCAGTGCTAGAGTGTTCGACAGGGCCTACGAGCAGTACTTC
CDR3aa: CSARVFDRAYEQYF

j_gene: TRBJ2-4
d_gene: TRBD1
abundance: few
v_gene: TRBV7-2
CDR3nt: TGTGCCAGCAGCGTGACAGGGGACAAAAACATTCAGTACTTC
CDR3aa: CASSVTGDKNIQYF